The rows below give T cell receptor beta chains drawn from one sample of a study of T-cell memory formation after mild COVID-19. TCRdb fed the 5' RACE reads into MiXCR, producing one record per CDR3 protein. The sample lists hundreds of thousands of distinct CDR3 sequences, roughly 22% seen once, with around 9.2% in the top ten. The sequenced sample was PBMCs or a T cell subset sorted from them (not recorded which). The receptor source for this set is an adult woman who had mild COVID-19 (a few samples of this study predate the infection). Cell type and time point are not known. Each CDR3 is given with its conserved first and last residue. A D gene is named only where the DNA matches it firmly. Clone size is shown for a subset of rows, as once, few, many or a class of expanded clone.

>TRBV9|14|NA|few|TRBJ1-5
CASSVESAGQPQHF
TGTGCCAGCAGCGTAGAGTCTGCAGGTCAGCCCCAGCATTTT
>TRBV29-1|12|NA|NA|TRBJ1-1
CSANRDHTEAFF
TGCAGCGCGAACAGGGATCACACTGAAGCTTTCTTT
>TRBV29-1|11|NA|NA|TRBJ1-2
CSAAAGYGYTF
TGCAGCGCGGCGGCCGGCTATGGCTACACCTTC
>TRBV5-1|15|TRBD2|NA|TRBJ2-1
CASSLVASGSSEQFF
TGCGCCAGCAGCTTGGTGGCTAGCGGGAGCAGTGAGCAGTTCTTC
>TRBV4-1|11|NA|NA|TRBJ2-1
CAAQGLDEQFF
TGCGCCGCCCAAGGTCTGGATGAGCAGTTCTTC
>TRBV24-1|14|TRBD2|NA|TRBJ2-3
CATSDSGRGDTQYF
TGTGCCACCAGTGACAGCGGGAGGGGAGATACGCAGTATTTT
>TRBV11-2|12|TRBD1|NA|TRBJ2-5
CASSGTEPTQYF
TGTGCCAGCAGCGGGACAGAGCCGACCCAGTACTTC
>TRBV11-2|17|TRBD2|NA|TRBJ2-3
CASRSPIAGGPSDTQYF
TGTGCCAGCAGATCTCCGATAGCGGGAGGGCCATCAGATACGCAGTATTTT
>TRBV6-6|16|NA|few|TRBJ2-5
CASSYPRGRGQETQYF
TGTGCCAGCAGTTACCCCAGAGGGCGGGGTCAAGAGACCCAGTACTTC
>TRBV7-9|15|NA|NA|TRBJ1-6
CASSLSRGVNSPLHF
TGTGCCAGCAGCTTATCGCGGGGGGTGAACTCACCCCTCCACTTT
>TRBV7-9|13|NA|few|TRBJ1-1
CASSFQIDTEAFF
TGTGCCAGCAGCTTTCAGATAGACACTGAAGCTTTCTTT
>TRBV7-2|17|TRBD2|NA|TRBJ2-3
CASSLSTGTRSTDTQYF
TGTGCCAGCAGCTTATCGACCGGGACTAGGTCTACAGATACGCAGTATTTT
>TRBV7-9|13|NA|few|TRBJ1-2
CASSSQGPDGYTF
TGTGCCAGCAGCTCGCAGGGGCCTGATGGCTACACCTTC
>TRBV4-3|19|NA|NA|TRBJ2-2
CASGQVLIRGAWGTGELFF
TGCGCCAGCGGACAAGTCCTCATCAGGGGGGCGTGGGGCACCGGGGAGCTGTTTTTT
>TRBV9|15|TRBD1|NA|TRBJ2-1
CASSAAGTAYNEQFF
TGTGCCAGCAGCGCGGCCGGGACAGCTTACAATGAGCAGTTCTTC
>TRBV19|14|NA|NA|TRBJ1-5
CASSAQGVGQPQHF
TGTGCCAGTTCGGCACAGGGCGTCGGGCAGCCCCAGCATTTT
>TRBV7-6|15|TRBD2|few|TRBJ2-7
CASSFGRGKTYEQYF
TGTGCCAGCAGCTTTGGGAGGGGCAAAACCTACGAGCAGTACTTC
>TRBV24-1|14|TRBD2|NA|TRBJ2-3
CATSTSGARDTQYF
TGTGCCACCAGTACCAGCGGGGCGCGGGATACGCAGTATTTT
>TRBV24-1|16|TRBD2|NA|TRBJ2-3
CATSEPLAGLADTQYF
TGTGCCACCAGTGAACCTCTAGCGGGTCTCGCAGATACGCAGTATTTT
>TRBV20-1|15|TRBD1|few|TRBJ1-1
CSASTLGQGSTEAFF
TGCAGTGCCTCTACCCTCGGACAGGGGTCAACTGAAGCTTTCTTT
>TRBV6-6|15|NA|NA|TRBJ1-6
CASRYGGGEDSPLHF
TGTGCCAGCAGATACGGGGGGGGCGAGGATTCACCCCTCCACTTT
>TRBV10-3|14|NA|NA|TRBJ2-3
CAISPTGPEDTQYF
TGTGCCATCAGCCCCACTGGACCCGAGGATACGCAGTATTTT
>TRBV4-1|15|TRBD2|few|TRBJ2-5
CASSLTSGGPQTQYF
TGCGCCAGCAGCCTGACTAGCGGGGGGCCCCAGACCCAGTACTTC
>TRBV7-2|13|NA|few|TRBJ2-1
CASLRARYNEQFF
TGTGCCAGCCTCCGGGCGCGATACAATGAGCAGTTCTTC
>TRBV7-2|15|NA|many|TRBJ1-2
CASSLAGSANYGYTF
TGTGCCAGCAGCTTAGCCGGCAGCGCCAACTATGGCTACACCTTC
>TRBV9|15|NA|NA|TRBJ1-3
CASSVSGVSGNTIYF
TGTGCCAGCAGCGTCTCAGGGGTCTCTGGAAACACCATATATTTT
>TRBV7-9|17|NA|few|TRBJ2-1
CASSLGVLPLVHNEQFF
TGTGCCAGCAGCTTAGGGGTCCTACCGTTGGTCCACAATGAGCAGTTCTTC
>TRBV19|12|NA|NA|TRBJ1-2
CARRYPLEGYTF
TGTGCCAGGAGGTACCCTCTGGAGGGCTACACCTTC
>TRBV19|15|TRBD1|few|TRBJ2-7
CASSTFGTGDYEQYF
TGTGCCAGTAGTACCTTTGGGACAGGAGACTACGAGCAGTACTTC
>TRBV19|13|NA|many|TRBJ1-1
CASSSTMNTEAFF
TGTGCCAGTAGTTCCACAATGAACACTGAAGCTTTCTTT
>TRBV12-3/TRBV12-4|14|NA|NA|TRBJ1-1
CASSSYRVGTEAFF
TGTGCCAGCAGTTCCTACAGGGTGGGTACTGAAGCTTTCTTT
>TRBV2|12|NA|few|TRBJ2-5
CASRLNQETQYF
TGTGCCAGCCGGCTGAATCAAGAGACCCAGTACTTC
>TRBV5-1|15|TRBD1|NA|TRBJ2-7
CASSIGTGISTEQYF
TGCGCCAGCAGCATCGGGACAGGGATTTCAACCGAGCAGTACTTC
>TRBV27|13|NA|NA|TRBJ1-2
CASSFSPWVGYTF
TGTGCCAGCAGTTTCTCACCTTGGGTCGGCTACACCTTC
>TRBV2|11|NA|many|TRBJ1-1
CASRGLAEAFF
TGTGCCAGCAGGGGACTTGCTGAAGCTTTCTTT
>TRBV20-1|14|TRBD1|NA|TRBJ1-4
CSADTGTGNEKLFF
TGCAGTGCTGATACCGGGACAGGGAATGAAAAACTGTTTTTT
>TRBV12-3/TRBV12-4|15|NA|few|TRBJ2-1
CASSLLGADYNEQFF
TGTGCCAGCAGTTTATTGGGAGCGGACTACAATGAGCAGTTCTTC
>TRBV3-1|15|NA|NA|TRBJ1-6
CASSQDPGRNSPLHF
TGTGCCAGCAGCCAAGATCCTGGCAGAAATTCACCCCTCCACTTT
>TRBV12-3/TRBV12-4|15|NA|few|TRBJ2-1
CASEGWGTPYNEQFF
TGTGCCAGCGAGGGATGGGGGACACCCTACAATGAGCAGTTCTTC
>TRBV30|15|TRBD2|NA|TRBJ2-1
CAWSVLAGGPYEQFF
TGTGCCTGGAGTGTGCTAGCGGGAGGGCCGTATGAGCAGTTCTTC
>TRBV6-5|15|TRBD2|NA|TRBJ2-5
CASSYGVAGEETQYF
TGTGCCAGCAGTTACGGGGTAGCGGGGGAAGAGACCCAGTACTTC
>TRBV4-1|17|NA|NA|TRBJ2-3
CASSRPPQRINTDTQYF
TGCGCCAGCAGCCGACCCCCCCAGCGGATAAACACAGATACGCAGTATTTT
>TRBV19|13|NA|few|TRBJ2-1
CASSIDVYNEQFF
TGTGCCAGTAGTATAGATGTGTACAATGAGCAGTTCTTC
>TRBV4-3|9|NA|NA|TRBJ1-5
CALDQPQHF
TGCGCCTTAGATCAGCCCCAGCATTTT
>TRBV5-1|13|NA|few|TRBJ1-1
CASSLLAGTEAFF
TGCGCCAGCAGCTTGTTAGCAGGTACAGAAGCTTTCTTT
>TRBV18|14|NA|NA|TRBJ2-7
CASSPPQGVGEQYF
TGTGCCAGCTCACCACCTCAAGGGGTTGGCGAGCAGTACTTC
>TRBV27|15|NA|NA|TRBJ2-7
CASASRVGVSYEQYF
TGTGCCAGCGCCTCCCGCGTTGGCGTTTCCTACGAGCAGTACTTC
>TRBV6-5|14|NA|few|TRBJ2-7
CASSWRQEPYEQYF
TGTGCCAGCAGTTGGCGGCAGGAACCTTACGAGCAGTACTTC
>TRBV7-6|15|NA|NA|TRBJ2-1
CASSFVRAANNEQFF
TGTGCCAGCAGCTTCGTTCGCGCGGCGAACAATGAGCAGTTCTTC
>TRBV7-8|16|NA|NA|TRBJ2-6
CASTRGTAAGANVLTF
TGTGCCAGCACTCGGGGGACAGCGGCTGGGGCCAACGTCCTGACTTTC
>TRBV25-1|15|NA|few|TRBJ2-7
CASSELPGGLNKQYF
TGTGCCAGCAGTGAACTTCCAGGGGGACTTAACAAGCAGTACTTC
>TRBV19|13|NA|few|TRBJ2-5
CASSIVVGETQYF
TGTGCCAGTAGTATTGTGGTGGGGGAGACCCAGTACTTC
>TRBV7-2|15|NA|few|TRBJ1-3
CASSLVKLSGNTIYF
TGTGCCAGCAGCTTAGTGAAACTCTCTGGAAACACCATATATTTT
>TRBV9|15|NA|NA|TRBJ2-7
CASSVDGGGSYEQYF
TGTGCCAGCAGCGTAGACGGGGGAGGCTCCTACGAGCAGTACTTC